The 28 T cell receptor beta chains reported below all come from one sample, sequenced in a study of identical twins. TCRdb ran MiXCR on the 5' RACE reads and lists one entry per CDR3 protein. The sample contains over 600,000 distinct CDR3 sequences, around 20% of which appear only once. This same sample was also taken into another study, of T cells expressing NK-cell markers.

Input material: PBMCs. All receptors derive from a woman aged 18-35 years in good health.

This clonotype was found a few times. The CDR3 region is CASSSPTLETQYF. DNA of the CDR3: TGTGCCAGCAGCTCCCCTACCCTTGAGACCCAGTACTTC. V gene TRBV7-2 combines with J gene TRBJ2-5; D unclear. From germline, CDR1 is SGHTA and CDR2 FQGNSA. V was shortened by 4 bases and J by 5 bases, with 11 bases between the two germline ends. The CDR3 extends over 13 amino acids.

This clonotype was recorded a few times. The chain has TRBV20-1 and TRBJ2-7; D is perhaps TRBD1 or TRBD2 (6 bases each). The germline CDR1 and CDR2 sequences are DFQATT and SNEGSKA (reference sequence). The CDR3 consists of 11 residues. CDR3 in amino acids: CSTSRGYEQYF. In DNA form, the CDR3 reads TGCAGCACTAGCAGGGGCTACGAGCAGTACTTC.

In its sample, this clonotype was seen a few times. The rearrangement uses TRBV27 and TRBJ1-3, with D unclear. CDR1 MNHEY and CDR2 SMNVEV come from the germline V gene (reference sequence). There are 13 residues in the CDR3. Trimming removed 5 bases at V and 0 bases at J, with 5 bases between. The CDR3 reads CASSGNSGNTIYF. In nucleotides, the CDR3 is TGTGCCAGCAGTGGTAACTCTGGAAACACCATATATTTT.

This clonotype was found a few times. The CDR3 nucleotides read TGTGCCAGCAGTTTATCTCTTGCCCCTGGTGGCTACACCTTC. This codes for CASSLSLAPGGYTF. The rearrangement joins TRBV12-3 or TRBV12-4 to TRBJ1-2; D gene uncertain. V dropped 2 bases and J dropped 7 bases, with 14 bases sitting between them. The CDR3 totals 14 residues.

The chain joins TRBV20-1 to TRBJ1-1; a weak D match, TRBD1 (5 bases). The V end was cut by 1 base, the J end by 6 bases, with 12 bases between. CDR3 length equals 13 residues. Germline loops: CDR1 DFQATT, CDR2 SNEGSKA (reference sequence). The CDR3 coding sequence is TGCAGTGCTAGAGCGAGGGGTAGGGCTGAAGCTTTCTTT. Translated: CSARARGRAEAFF.

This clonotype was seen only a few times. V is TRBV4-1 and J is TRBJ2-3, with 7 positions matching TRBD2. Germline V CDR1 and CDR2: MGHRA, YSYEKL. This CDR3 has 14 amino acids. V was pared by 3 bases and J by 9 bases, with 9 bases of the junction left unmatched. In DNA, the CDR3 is TGCGCCAGCAGCCAGATAGTGGGGCGGGGGACGCAGTATTTT. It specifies CASSQIVGRGTQYF.

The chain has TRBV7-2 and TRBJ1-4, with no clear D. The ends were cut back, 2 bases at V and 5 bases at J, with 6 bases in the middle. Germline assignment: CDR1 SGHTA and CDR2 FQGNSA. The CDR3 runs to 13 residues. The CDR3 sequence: CASSLRENEKLFF. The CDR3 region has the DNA TGTGCCAGCAGCTTAAGGGAGAATGAAAAACTGTTTTTT. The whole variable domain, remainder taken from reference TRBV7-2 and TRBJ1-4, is GAGVSQSPSNKVTEKGKDVELRCDPISGHTALYWYRQSLGQGLEFLIYFQGNSAPDKSGLPSDRFSAERTGGSVSTLTIQRTQQEDSAVYLCASSLRENEKLFFGSGTQLSVL.

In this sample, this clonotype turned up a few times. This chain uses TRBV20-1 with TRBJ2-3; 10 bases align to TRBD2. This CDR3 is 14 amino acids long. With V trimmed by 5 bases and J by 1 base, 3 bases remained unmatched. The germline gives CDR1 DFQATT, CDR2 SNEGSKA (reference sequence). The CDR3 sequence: CSAGSGGGTDTQYF. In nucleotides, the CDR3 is TGCAGTGCTGGAAGCGGGGGGGGCACAGATACGCAGTATTTT.

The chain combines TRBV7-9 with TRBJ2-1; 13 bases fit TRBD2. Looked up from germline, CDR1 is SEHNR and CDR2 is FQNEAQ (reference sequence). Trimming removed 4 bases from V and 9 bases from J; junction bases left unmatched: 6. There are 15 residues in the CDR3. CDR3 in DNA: TGTGCCAGCAGCTCGACTAGCGGGAGGTCGCCTGAGCAGTTCTTC. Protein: CASSSTSGRSPEQFF.

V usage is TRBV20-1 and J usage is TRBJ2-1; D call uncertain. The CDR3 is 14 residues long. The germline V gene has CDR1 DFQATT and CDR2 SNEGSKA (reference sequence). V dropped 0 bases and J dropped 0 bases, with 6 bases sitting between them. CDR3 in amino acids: CSARDLRSYNEQFF. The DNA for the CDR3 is TGCAGTGCTAGAGACCTACGCTCCTACAATGAGCAGTTCTTC.

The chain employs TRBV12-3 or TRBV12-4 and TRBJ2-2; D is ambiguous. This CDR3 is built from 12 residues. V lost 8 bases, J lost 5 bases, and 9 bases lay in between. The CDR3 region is CASRYFTGELFF. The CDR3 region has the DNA TGTGCCAGCCGCTATTTTACCGGGGAGCTGTTTTTT.

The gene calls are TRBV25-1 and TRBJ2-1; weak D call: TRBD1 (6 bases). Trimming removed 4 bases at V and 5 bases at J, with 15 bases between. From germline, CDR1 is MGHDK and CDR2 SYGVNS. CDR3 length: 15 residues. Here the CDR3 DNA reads TGTGCCAGCAGTGGAAGACGGGACACTAACAATGAGCAGTTCTTC. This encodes CASSGRRDTNNEQFF.

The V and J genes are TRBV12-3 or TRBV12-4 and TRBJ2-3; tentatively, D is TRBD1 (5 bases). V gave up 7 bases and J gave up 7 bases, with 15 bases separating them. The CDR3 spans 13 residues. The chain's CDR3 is CASNSMTANTQYF. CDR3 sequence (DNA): TGTGCCAGCAACTCTATGACAGCTAATACGCAGTATTTT.

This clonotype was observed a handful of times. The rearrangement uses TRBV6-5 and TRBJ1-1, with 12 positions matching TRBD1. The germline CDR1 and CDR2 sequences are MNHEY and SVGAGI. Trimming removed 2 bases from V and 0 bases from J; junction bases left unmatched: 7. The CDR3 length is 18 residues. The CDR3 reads CASSYTPGTGGMNTEAFF. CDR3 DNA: TGTGCCAGCAGTTACACACCCGGGACAGGGGGCATGAACACTGAAGCTTTCTTT.

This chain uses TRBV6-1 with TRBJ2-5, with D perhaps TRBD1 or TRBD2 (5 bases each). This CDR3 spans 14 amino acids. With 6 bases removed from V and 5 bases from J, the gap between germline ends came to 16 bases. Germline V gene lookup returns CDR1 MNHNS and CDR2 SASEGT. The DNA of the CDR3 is TGTGCCAGCAGGGGGACGCAAATGTGGGAGACCCAGTACTTC. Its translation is CASRGTQMWETQYF.

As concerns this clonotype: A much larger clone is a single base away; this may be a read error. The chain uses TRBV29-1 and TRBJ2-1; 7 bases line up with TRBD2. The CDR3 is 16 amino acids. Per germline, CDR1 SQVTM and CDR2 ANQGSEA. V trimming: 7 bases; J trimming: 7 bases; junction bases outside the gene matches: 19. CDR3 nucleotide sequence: TGCAGCGCTGATGGGACTATCGGGGGGTCCCAGAATGAGCAGTTCTTC. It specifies CSADGTIGGSQNEQFF.

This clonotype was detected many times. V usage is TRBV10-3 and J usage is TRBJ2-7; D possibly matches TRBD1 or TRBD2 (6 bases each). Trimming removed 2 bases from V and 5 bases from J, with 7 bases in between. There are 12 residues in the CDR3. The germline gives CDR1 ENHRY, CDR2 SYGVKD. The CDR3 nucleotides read TGTGCCATCAGTGAGGGGGGGCACGAGCAGTACTTC. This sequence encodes CAISEGGHEQYF.

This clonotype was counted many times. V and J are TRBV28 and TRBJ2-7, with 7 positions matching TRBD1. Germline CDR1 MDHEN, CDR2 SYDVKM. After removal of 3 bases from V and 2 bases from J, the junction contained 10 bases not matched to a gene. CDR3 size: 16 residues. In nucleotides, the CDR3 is TGTGCCAGCAGTTTTACGGGCAGGGGGTTTACCTACGAGCAGTACTTC. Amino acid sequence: CASSFTGRGFTYEQYF. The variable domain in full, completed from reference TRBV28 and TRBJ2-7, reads DVKVTQSSRYLVKRTGEKVFLECVQDMDHENMFWYRQDPGLGLRLIYFSYDVKMKEKGDIPEGYSVSREKKERFSLILESASTNQTSMYLCASSFTGRGFTYEQYFGPGTRLTVT.

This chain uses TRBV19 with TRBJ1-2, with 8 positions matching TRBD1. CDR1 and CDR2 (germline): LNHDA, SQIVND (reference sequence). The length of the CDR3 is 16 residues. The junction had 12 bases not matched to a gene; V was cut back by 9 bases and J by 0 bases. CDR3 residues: CASRDPGGQTNYGYTF. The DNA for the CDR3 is TGTGCCAGCCGAGATCCAGGGGGCCAGACTAACTATGGCTACACCTTC.

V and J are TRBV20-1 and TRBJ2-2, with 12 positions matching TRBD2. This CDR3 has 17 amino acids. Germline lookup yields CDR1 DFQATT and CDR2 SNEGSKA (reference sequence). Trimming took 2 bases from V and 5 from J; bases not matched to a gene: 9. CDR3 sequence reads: CSARKTSGSFYTGELFF. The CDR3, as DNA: TGCAGTGCTAGAAAGACTAGCGGGAGTTTTTATACCGGGGAGCTGTTTTTT.

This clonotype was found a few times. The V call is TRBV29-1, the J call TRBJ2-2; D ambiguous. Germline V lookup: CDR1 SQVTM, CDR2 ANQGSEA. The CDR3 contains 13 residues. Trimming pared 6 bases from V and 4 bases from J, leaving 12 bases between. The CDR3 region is CSVGRLGTGELFF. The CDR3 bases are TGCAGCGTAGGAAGGCTAGGCACCGGGGAGCTGTTTTTT.

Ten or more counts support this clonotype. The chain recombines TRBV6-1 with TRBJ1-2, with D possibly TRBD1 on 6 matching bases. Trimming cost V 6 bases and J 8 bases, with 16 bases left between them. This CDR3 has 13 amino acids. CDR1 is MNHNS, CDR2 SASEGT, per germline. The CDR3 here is CASSGPGQYGYTF. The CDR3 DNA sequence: TGTGCCAGCAGCGGACCCGGACAGTACGGCTACACCTTC.

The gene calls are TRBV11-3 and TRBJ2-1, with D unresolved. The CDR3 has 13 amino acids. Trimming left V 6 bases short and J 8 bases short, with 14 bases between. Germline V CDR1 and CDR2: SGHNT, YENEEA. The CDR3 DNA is TGTGCCAGCAGTAGACTGGATAGAGATGAGCAGTTCTTC. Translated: CASSRLDRDEQFF.

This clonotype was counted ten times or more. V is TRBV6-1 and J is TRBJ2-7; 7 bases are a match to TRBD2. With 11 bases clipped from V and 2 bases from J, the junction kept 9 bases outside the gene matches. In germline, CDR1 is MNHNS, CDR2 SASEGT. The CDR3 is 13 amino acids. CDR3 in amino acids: CAGGDGRTYEQYF. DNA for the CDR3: TGTGCCGGGGGGGACGGCCGGACCTACGAGCAGTACTTC.

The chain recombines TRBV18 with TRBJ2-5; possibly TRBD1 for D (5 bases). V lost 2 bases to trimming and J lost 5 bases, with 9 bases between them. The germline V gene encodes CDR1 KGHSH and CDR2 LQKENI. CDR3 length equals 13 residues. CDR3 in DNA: TGTGCCAGCTCACCAGCGGACACGGAGACCCAGTACTTC. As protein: CASSPADTETQYF.

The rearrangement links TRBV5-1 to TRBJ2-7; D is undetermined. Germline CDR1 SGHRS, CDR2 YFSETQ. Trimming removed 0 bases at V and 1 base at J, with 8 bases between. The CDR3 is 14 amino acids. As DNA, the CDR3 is TGCGCCAGCAGCTTGGAGGTCAGATCCTACGAGCAGTACTTC. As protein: CASSLEVRSYEQYF.

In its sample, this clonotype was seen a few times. CDR3 DNA sequence: TGCGCCAGCAGCTTGATGACACACCGGGAAGAGACCCAGTACTTC. Translated: CASSLMTHREETQYF. The chain recombines TRBV5-1 with TRBJ2-5; D not certain. Germline V gene sequence: CDR1 SGHRS, CDR2 YFSETQ. The CDR3 runs to 15 residues. With 1 base removed from V and 3 bases from J, the gap between germline ends came to 13 bases.

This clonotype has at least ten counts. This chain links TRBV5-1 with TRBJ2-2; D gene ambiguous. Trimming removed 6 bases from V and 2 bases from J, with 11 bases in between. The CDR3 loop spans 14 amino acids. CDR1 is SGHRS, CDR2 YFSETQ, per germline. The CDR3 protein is CASKSSLNTGELFF. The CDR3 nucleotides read TGCGCCAGCAAATCGTCTCTCAACACCGGGGAGCTGTTTTTT.